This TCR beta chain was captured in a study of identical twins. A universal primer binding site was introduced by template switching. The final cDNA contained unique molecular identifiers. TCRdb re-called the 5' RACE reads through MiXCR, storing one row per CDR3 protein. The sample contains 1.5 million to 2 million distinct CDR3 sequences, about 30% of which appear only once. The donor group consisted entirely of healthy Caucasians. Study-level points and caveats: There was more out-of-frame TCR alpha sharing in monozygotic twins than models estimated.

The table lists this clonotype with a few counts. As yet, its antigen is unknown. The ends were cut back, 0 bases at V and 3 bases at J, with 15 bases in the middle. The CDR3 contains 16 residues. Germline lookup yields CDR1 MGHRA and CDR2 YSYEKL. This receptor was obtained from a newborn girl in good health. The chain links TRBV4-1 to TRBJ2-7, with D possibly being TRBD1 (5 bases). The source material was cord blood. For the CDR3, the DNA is TGCGCCAGCAGCCAAGAGACCCAGGGTGAAAACTACGAGCAGTACTTC. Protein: CASSQETQGENYEQYF.